This entry lists 2 T cell receptor beta chains sequenced from one sample in a study of T cells in Graves' hyperthyroidism and ophthalmopathy. The investigators amplified TCR beta CDR3 regions from RNA transcripts. HTBI primers were employed in a first-round RT-PCR of the TCR CDR3. In TCRdb, the multiplex PCR reads were re-called with MiXCR into one record per CDR3 protein. The sample shows about 480,000 distinct CDR3 sequences, 14% of them seen only once. Sequences were obtained from blood. These receptors were obtained from a woman younger than 35 with Graves' hyperthyroidism.

CDR3 DNA: TGTGCCAGCTCCCTAGGCGACGCCTACGAGCAGTACGTC. Its protein product is CASSLGDAYEQYV. The chain combines TRBV18 with TRBJ2-7, with no clear D. V gave up 6 bases and J gave up 2 bases, with 11 bases separating them. CDR3 length: 13 amino acids. CDR1 is KGHSH, CDR2 LQKENI, per germline.

This chain joins TRBV7-9 and TRBJ2-1; D is uncertain. Trimming left V 0 bases short and J 8 bases short, with 8 bases between. This CDR3 contains 13 residues. Germline V gene data show CDR1 as SEHNR and CDR2 as FQNEAQ (reference sequence). The CDR3 coding sequence is TGTGCCAGCAGCTTAGCGTTCCGCGATGAGCAGTTCTTC. It yields the protein CASSLAFRDEQFF. The variable domain in full, completed from reference TRBV7-9 and TRBJ2-1, reads DTGVSQNPRHKITKRGQNVTFRCDPISEHNRLYWYRQTLGQGPEFLTYFQNEAQLEKSRLLSDRFSAERPKGSFSTLEIQRTEQGDSAMYLCASSLAFRDEQFFGPGTRLTVL.